This TCR beta chain was sequenced in a study of cytomegalovirus exposure and HLA in healthy donors. Study-wide points: A classifier reportedly called cytomegalovirus status with high sensitivity and specificity. Analysis was carried out at a later point, and it linked a missense DCLRE1C variant to TCR beta V- and J-gene trimming.

This clone was counted once. Its target is not known. This PCR relied on a set of 60 Vbeta primers and 13 Jbeta primers. The repertoire was sequenced with immunoSEQ multiplex PCR; TCRdb's copy has only in-frame clones and lacks some. The table has some 150,000 clones, roughly 76% seen once. Germline CDR1 and CDR2: MGHDK and SYGVNS. The CDR3 extends over 16 amino acids. V was clipped by 1 base and J by 0 bases; unmatched bases: 3. The chain uses TRBV25-1 and TRBJ2-3; 8 bases line up with TRBD2. The sequence came from a young woman in good health and CMV-seropositive. Sequenced: PBMCs. The CDR3: CASSELIAGSTDTQYF. CDR3 sequence (DNA): TGTGCCAGCAGTGAATTAATAGCGGGGAGCACAGATACGCAGTATTTT. The complete variable domain, with remaining parts taken from reference TRBV25-1 and TRBJ2-3, reads EADIYQTPRYLVIGTGKKITLECSQTMGHDKMYWYQQDPGMELHLIHYSYGVNSTEKGDLSSESTVSRIRTEHFPLTLESARPSHTSQYLCASSELIAGSTDTQYFGPGTRLTVL.